What follows is one T cell receptor (beta chain) and its context. In this sample, this clone turned up a few times. Its antigen is still unknown. No base quality information exists; no much larger clone differs at one position. The sample comes from a study of blood T cell repertoires in COVID-19 (TCRdb year 2020). For the study in its entirety: Samples covering the acute and convalescent phases of COVID-19 were provided by collaborators in the United States, Italy and Spain. The material from the prospective study consisted of cDNA or gDNA derived from T cells, B-cell-depleted T cells, or PBMCs. The dataset comprised deeply sampled blood TCRbeta repertoires from subjects exposed to, actively infected with, or recovered from COVID-19. The repertoires were made available in a free public database intended to serve as a resource for research on the immune response to SARS-CoV-2. Samples were obtained from the ongoing ImmuneRACE study (first 160 participants) and from 1,000 to 1,500 subjects provided by 6 global collaborators. The sample metadata nearly always contained a de-identified subject ID, COVID-19 status, age in years and sex. HLA class I and class II types, where available, came from metadata supplied by the sample provider rather than from assay-based typing. The research as a whole found: Clinical and demographic metadata were provided uncurated, with the amount varying by source and participant.

Participants in the prospective study were aged roughly 18 to 95 years, lived in some 24 United States geographic areas, and enrolled through a virtual design. In the prospective study, cohorts were assigned on the basis of participant-reported clinical history obtained from a screening survey and a study questionnaire. Each participant in the prospective study had whole blood, serum and a nasopharyngeal or oropharyngeal swab collected by mobile phlebotomists. Over a 2-month period, participants in the prospective study had the option of providing additional blood draws and questionnaires. Before DNA extraction, prospective study blood samples were shipped either frozen or at room temperature. Measured from the cysteine to the phenylalanine, the CDR3 is 14 residues long. Of all the DNA, just the CDR3 is kept, 42 bases in frame from base 1. From the germline V gene, CDR1 is SGHTA and CDR2 is FQGNSA. V is pared back by 2 bases and J by 6 bases, with 10 bases lying between the germline termini.

TCRbeta CDR3 regions were amplified from genomic DNA using the immunoSEQ Assay, a bias-controlled multiplex PCR. The authors' pipeline ran thus. Nucleated cell counts per sample were estimated from amplification of reference gene primers within the assay. Sequence reads were collapsed and filtered to measure the absolute abundance of every unique TCRbeta CDR3 rearrangement. For each sample, productive Simpson clonality was calculated as the square root of Simpson's diversity index over productive rearrangements. TCRdb stores this immuneACCESS table with in-frame sequences only. Part of the clones is absent; in the studies checked, under half of the shortfall reflects unresolved V genes, and no reason is known for the rest. The V and J calls and clone size are taken from that table; D and trimming were inferred from the DNA. A total of approximately 200,000 clones appear in this sample, around 81% of them only once. 6.5% to 9% of the sample is held by the ten biggest clonotypes.

The receptor comes from a woman between 40 and 55 years old with acute COVID-19. The source material was PBMCs or T cells enriched from blood (not recorded which). The rearrangement joined TRBV7-2 to TRBJ2-2, and TRBD1 may be the D gene, going by 6 matching bases. In nucleotide form, the sequence is TGTGCCAGCAGCTTATCACAGGGCGCCGGGGAGCTGTTTTTT. It translates to CASSLSQGAGELFF.